Presented here are 14 T cell receptor beta chains from one specimen sequenced in a study of blood T cell repertoires in COVID-19. Data came from immunoSEQ multiplex PCR; TCRdb stores just in-frame clones and leaves some out. The table lists roughly 100,000 clones, roughly 90% of them singletons. Sequenced input: peripheral blood. Source of these receptors: a human donor in a cohort sampled during active COVID-19.

The V call is TRBV28, the J call TRBJ2-7; maybe TRBD1 (6 bases). Germline CDR1 and CDR2: MDHEN and SYDVKM. With 10 bases removed from V and 0 bases from J, the gap between germline ends came to 16 bases. This CDR3 has 14 residues. CDR3 nucleotides: TGTGCCACCTTTGCCGGGACACTCTCCTACGAGCAGTACTTC. As protein: CATFAGTLSYEQYF. The full variable domain, with the rest looked up from reference TRBV28 and TRBJ2-7, is DVKVTQSSRYLVKRTGEKVFLECVQDMDHENMFWYRQDPGLGLRLIYFSYDVKMKEKGDIPEGYSVSREKKERFSLILESASTNQTSMYLCATFAGTLSYEQYFGPGTRLTVT.

The V and J genes are TRBV27 and TRBJ2-3, with a tentative D call TRBD1 (6 bases). The CDR3 covers 16 residues. Germline CDR1 is MNHEY and CDR2 is SMNVEV (reference sequence). Trimming removed 6 bases from V and 5 bases from J, with 21 bases in between. The CDR3 spells CASSLRGRDKLDTQYF. The CDR3 DNA follows: TGTGCCAGCAGCCTTAGGGGCCGGGACAAACTAGATACGCAGTATTTT.

V is TRBV11-2 and J is TRBJ1-6; D is possibly TRBD1 (5 bases). V was cut by 0 bases and J by 0 bases, with 15 bases left in between. This CDR3 spans 19 amino acids. Germline V gives CDR1 SGHAT, CDR2 FQNNGV. The CDR3 nucleotides are TGTGCCAGCAGCTTAGATGACAGTAAATATAGCTCCTATAATTCACCCCTCCACTTT. Protein: CASSLDDSKYSSYNSPLHF. Full variable domain (rest looked up from reference TRBV11-2 and TRBJ1-6): EAGVAQSPRYKIIEKRQSVAFWCNPISGHATLYWYQQILGQGPKLLIQFQNNGVVDDSQLPKDRFSAERLKGVDSTLKIQPAKLEDSAVYLCASSLDDSKYSSYNSPLHFGNGTRLTVT.

The J gene is TRBJ2-5, the V gene TRBV21-1; the table calls TRBD1, which could not be checked here. TRBV21-1 is shown as a pseudogene. The CDR3 is made up of 19 amino acids. CDR3 loop: CASTQPGTGIAGEEETQYF. The CDR3 coding sequence is TGTGCCAGCACCCAACCCGGGACAGGGATTGCGGGAGAGGAAGAGACCCAGTACTTC.

This clone came up a few times. The chain has TRBV4-2 and TRBJ1-6; D is uncertain. Germline V gene lookup returns CDR1 LGHNA and CDR2 YNFKEQ. V gave up 0 bases and J gave up 10 bases, with 16 bases separating them. The CDR3 covers 16 residues. DNA of the CDR3: TGTGCCAGCAGCCAAGATCGGCGGGCAGGTCAGTCACCCCTCCACTTT. Protein product: CASSQDRRAGQSPLHF.

This clone turned up a few times. The CDR3: CSVMDRPTDTGELFF. Here the CDR3 DNA reads TGCAGCGTCATGGACAGGCCAACTGACACCGGGGAGCTGTTTTTT. The chain joins TRBV29-1 to TRBJ2-2; 7 nucleotides agree with TRBD1. Trimming removed 6 bases from V and 3 bases from J; junction bases left unmatched: 10. Germline CDR1 reads SQVTM; CDR2 reads ANQGSEA. The length of the CDR3 is 15 residues.

The J gene is TRBJ2-7, the V gene TRBV27, with a possible D match to TRBD1 (6 bases). This CDR3 has 12 amino acids. Between the trimmed V and J ends, which lost 6 bases and 2 bases, there was a span of 8 bases. CDR1 and CDR2 (germline): MNHEY, SMNVEV (reference sequence). The CDR3, as DNA: TGTGCCAGCAGGGGGGCCGCCTACGAGCAGTACTTC. Its translation is CASRGAAYEQYF.

This chain links TRBV7-9 with TRBJ2-1; 7 bases fit TRBD1. The CDR3 totals 13 residues. CDR1 and CDR2 (germline): SEHNR, FQNEAQ (reference sequence). Trimming cost V 7 bases and J 4 bases; bases outside gene matches: 4. The CDR3 is CASIRDSYNEQFF. As DNA, the CDR3 is TGTGCCAGCATCAGGGACAGTTACAATGAGCAGTTCTTC. Full variable domain (rest looked up from reference TRBV7-9 and TRBJ2-1): DTGVSQNPRHKITKRGQNVTFRCDPISEHNRLYWYRQTLGQGPEFLTYFQNEAQLEKSRLLSDRFSAERPKGSFSTLEIQRTEQGDSAMYLCASIRDSYNEQFFGPGTRLTVL.

In its sample, this clone was seen once. The DNA is omitted, as the CDR3 cannot be located on it reliably, and the CDR3 follows TCRdb's listing. V and J are TRBV9 and TRBJ2-7; whether TRBD2, the table's D call, matches the DNA was not checked. CDR1 SGDLS and CDR2 YYNGEE come from the germline V gene. The CDR3 totals 12 residues, both ends included. Here the CDR3 reads CASSVGGGTKYF.

The chain has TRBV2 and TRBJ1-5; D perhaps matches TRBD1 (6 bases). The CDR3 contains 14 residues. Trimming took 1 base from V and 5 from J, leaving 9 bases between them. Germline CDR1 SNHLY, CDR2 FYNNEI. CDR3 bases: TGTGCCAGCAGTGAAGGAGGGGGGGATCAGCCCCAGCATTTT. The encoded protein is CASSEGGGDQPQHF.

This chain joins TRBV7-6 and TRBJ2-7, with a possible D match to TRBD2 (6 bases). The ends were cut back, 2 bases at V and 5 bases at J, with 22 bases in the middle. This CDR3 has 17 amino acids. Per the germline V gene, CDR1 is SGHVS and CDR2 is FNYEAQ. The chain's CDR3 is CASSLTPGLRESHEQYF. The CDR3 bases are TGTGCCAGCAGCTTAACGCCGGGACTCCGAGAAAGCCACGAGCAGTACTTC.

This clone was picked up a small number of times. The chain links TRBV4-1 to TRBJ1-5; D perhaps matches TRBD1 (5 bases). CDR1 and CDR2 from the germline V gene are MGHRA and YSYEKL. This CDR3 comprises 14 residues. V gave up 2 bases and J gave up 5 bases, with 10 bases separating them. CDR3 sequence (DNA): TGCGCCAGCAGCCAACAAGTAGGGGATCAGCCCCAGCATTTT. Translation gives CASSQQVGDQPQHF.

V is TRBV7-9 and J is TRBJ2-3, with D perhaps TRBD1 (6 bases). V dropped 4 bases and J dropped 0 bases, with 11 bases sitting between them. The CDR3 extends over 15 amino acids. Germline CDR1 reads SEHNR; CDR2 reads FQNEAQ (reference sequence). The CDR3 nucleotides read TGTGCCAGCAGCTACGGACAGTCTAGCACAGATACGCAGTATTTT. Translated: CASSYGQSSTDTQYF.

The chain combines TRBV5-6 with TRBJ1-5; D unclear. V was shortened by 4 bases and J by 6 bases, with 14 bases between the two germline ends. Germline V gene data show CDR1 as SGHDT and CDR2 as YYEEEE. This CDR3 contains 14 residues. CDR3 protein: CASSLLQSGQPQHF. CDR3 DNA sequence: TGTGCCAGCAGCCTTCTCCAATCGGGTCAGCCCCAGCATTTT.